These 21 T cell receptor beta chains came from one sample sequenced in a study of human T cells and chemical hapten exposure. MiXCR was run by TCRdb on the RACE reads, yielding one entry per CDR3 protein. The data contain 85,000 to 120,000 distinct CDR3 sequences, 9% to 15% of them singletons. Time point here: pre-sensitization, week 0. Treatment defined: therapeutic diphenylcyclopropenone sensitization with weekly scalp DPC. The source material was whole blood, sampled in connection with sensitization to the hapten diphenylcyclopropenone (DPC). The source of these receptors is a woman between 50 and 59 years old with alopecia areata. Some clones in this sample may be carry-over from other donors' samples.

This clonotype was observed a handful of times. The CDR3 nucleotides read TGTGCCAGCAGCTTAGCTGGTATGTGGGCAACTAATGAAAAACTGTTTTTT. Protein product: CASSLAGMWATNEKLFF. The chain has TRBV7-2 and TRBJ1-4, with unresolved D. V lost 0 bases to trimming and J lost 0 bases, with 11 bases between them. Germline CDR1 SGHTA, CDR2 FQGNSA. The CDR3 has 17 residues.

This clonotype was picked up a small number of times. The chain is built from TRBV20-1 and TRBJ1-5; D call uncertain. This CDR3 contains 15 residues. V was shortened by 0 bases and J by 4 bases, with 13 bases between the two germline ends. Germline V gene lookup returns CDR1 DFQATT and CDR2 SNEGSKA (reference sequence). The CDR3 sequence is CSARDTGRVNQPQHF. The DNA for the CDR3 is TGCAGTGCTAGAGATACCGGAAGGGTAAATCAGCCCCAGCATTTT.

This sequence joins TRBV29-1 and TRBJ2-7; TRBD1 or TRBD2 may be the D gene (5 bases each). Trimming took 4 bases from V and 0 from J, leaving 19 bases between them. In germline, CDR1 is SQVTM, CDR2 ANQGSEA. This CDR3 has 16 residues. The CDR3 DNA follows: TGCAGCGTTGTTTCCTCCGGGACGGATTACTCCTACGAGCAGTACTTC. Translation: CSVVSSGTDYSYEQYF.

This clonotype was counted ten times or more. The chain joins TRBV12-3 or TRBV12-4 to TRBJ2-2; TRBD1 matches at 7 bases. CDR3 length equals 14 residues. The trim removed 5 bases at V and 5 bases at J, leaving 5 bases unmatched. This CDR3 reads CASSTGVSTGELFF. In DNA form, the CDR3 reads TGTGCCAGCAGTACAGGGGTCTCGACCGGGGAGCTGTTTTTT.

This clonotype was recorded a few times. The rearrangement uses TRBV27 and TRBJ1-6; 9 bases line up with TRBD1. This CDR3 contains 15 residues. Germline V CDR1 and CDR2: MNHEY, SMNVEV (reference sequence). The V segment lost 7 bases and the J segment 10 bases; nucleotides outside the gene matches: 11. The CDR3 nucleotides are TGTGCCAGCACTGCCCCCGGACAGGGGAAGTCACCCCTCCACTTT. It yields the protein CASTAPGQGKSPLHF.

This clonotype has at least ten counts. CDR3 region: CASSREDSRTGNTIYF. Written as DNA, the CDR3 is TGTGCCAGCTCGCGCGAGGATTCCCGGACTGGAAACACCATATATTTT. The chain employs TRBV18 and TRBJ1-3; D gene ambiguous. Trimming pared 6 bases from V and 2 bases from J, leaving 17 bases between. The V gene's germline CDR1 is KGHSH and CDR2 LQKENI. This CDR3 is built from 16 residues.

The CDR3 is CASSLGLNEQFF. CDR3 in DNA: TGTGCCAGCAGCTTAGGTCTAAATGAGCAGTTCTTC. The V call is TRBV7-6, the J call TRBJ2-1; D is unclear. The CDR3 consists of 12 residues. The germline CDR1 and CDR2 sequences are SGHVS and FNYEAQ. The V end was cut by 1 base, the J end by 7 bases, with 5 bases between.

This clonotype was seen only a few times. This chain connects TRBV6-6 to TRBJ1-6, with D perhaps TRBD1 (5 bases). Germline V gives CDR1 MNHNY, CDR2 SVGAGI (reference sequence). V dropped 4 bases and J dropped 10 bases, with 17 bases sitting between them. This CDR3 has 15 amino acids. The CDR3 DNA is TGTGCCAGCAGTTTTTGGCGGGGCGAAGGCTCACCCCTCCACTTT. Its protein product is CASSFWRGEGSPLHF.

This clonotype was counted many times. The rearrangement joins TRBV12-3 or TRBV12-4 to TRBJ2-7, with D possibly being TRBD1 (5 bases). The length of the CDR3 is 12 residues. The germline V and J ends were trimmed by 5 bases and 11 bases, with 16 bases remaining between them. Written as DNA, the CDR3 is TGTGCCAGCAGTCCTACAGGACGGTGGGAGTACTTC. It is translated as CASSPTGRWEYF.

V is TRBV28 and J is TRBJ1-5, with 7 bases identical to TRBD1. The J segment lost 7 bases and the V segment lost 5 bases, leaving 8 bases of the junction unmatched. This CDR3 region has 14 residues. Germline lookup yields CDR1 MDHEN and CDR2 SYDVKM. This CDR3 reads CASSVTGAGQPQHF. In DNA, the CDR3 is TGTGCCAGCAGTGTAACAGGGGCAGGGCAGCCCCAGCATTTT.

This chain connects TRBV2 to TRBJ1-5; TRBD1 might be the D (5 bases). Germline CDR1 SNHLY, CDR2 FYNNEI. The CDR3 runs to 14 residues. Trimming cost V 8 bases and J 0 bases, with 11 bases left between them. CDR3 DNA: TGTGCCAGCTGCGGGGCCTATAGCAATCAGCCCCAGCATTTT. Translation gives CASCGAYSNQPQHF.

This clonotype was seen a few times. This rearrangement joins TRBV12-3 or TRBV12-4 to TRBJ2-1, with 7 bases fitting TRBD1. The J segment lost 4 bases and the V segment lost 7 bases, leaving 13 bases of the junction unmatched. The CDR3 runs 16 residues. The CDR3 region has the DNA TGTGCCAGCAACTACGAAAGGGGGCTGAATTACAATGAGCAGTTCTTC. Protein product: CASNYERGLNYNEQFF.

The chain uses TRBV20-1 and TRBJ2-1, with TRBD2 matching 7 bases. J lost 4 bases, V lost 7 bases, and 7 bases had no gene match. CDR1 DFQATT and CDR2 SNEGSKA come from the germline V gene (reference sequence). The CDR3 contains 13 residues. The CDR3 coding sequence is TGCAGTGTGATGGGGGGGGTTTACAATGAGCAGTTCTTC. The encoded protein is CSVMGGVYNEQFF.

This clonotype has only a few counts. The genes are TRBV28 and TRBJ1-2; perhaps TRBD1 as D (5 bases). V was trimmed by 6 bases and J by 8 bases, leaving 16 bases between them. The CDR3 covers 13 residues. The germline gives CDR1 MDHEN, CDR2 SYDVKM. The CDR3 DNA reads as TGTGCCAGCAGCAAAAGGGGAACGGAGGGCTACACCTTC. Protein: CASSKRGTEGYTF.

This chain links TRBV3-1 with TRBJ2-1; D ambiguous. Germline values: CDR1 LGHDT, CDR2 YNNKEL (reference sequence). The germline V and J ends were trimmed by 0 bases and 10 bases, with 10 bases remaining between them. The CDR3 extends over 13 amino acids. CDR3 residues: CASSQDPPAEQFF. DNA of the CDR3: TGTGCCAGCAGCCAAGATCCCCCAGCGGAGCAGTTCTTC.

The chain uses TRBV11-2 and TRBJ2-1; unclear D gene. Germline V CDR1 and CDR2: SGHAT, FQNNGV. The CDR3 spans 14 residues. Between the trimmed V and J ends, which lost 3 bases and 4 bases, there was a span of 10 bases. The CDR3 bases are TGTGCCAGCAGCTTTACCATCCGTTACAATGAGCAGTTCTTC. Translated, it gives CASSFTIRYNEQFF. Using reference TRBV11-2 and TRBJ2-1 for the parts outside the CDR3, the full variable domain is EAGVAQSPRYKIIEKRQSVAFWCNPISGHATLYWYQQILGQGPKLLIQFQNNGVVDDSQLPKDRFSAERLKGVDSTLKIQPAKLEDSAVYLCASSFTIRYNEQFFGPGTRLTVL.

In its sample, this clonotype was seen many times. The chain has TRBV11-2 and TRBJ1-6; 10 bases map to TRBD1. The V and J ends lost 4 bases and 5 bases, in that order; junction bases with no gene match: 2. CDR3 length: 15 amino acids. Germline V gene lookup returns CDR1 SGHAT and CDR2 FQNNGV. CDR3 in DNA: TGTGCCAGCAGCTGGGACAGGGGAAATAATTCACCCCTCCACTTT. Translating gives CASSWDRGNNSPLHF.

The rearrangement joins TRBV7-8 to TRBJ2-2, with 9 bases matching TRBD2. The germline V gene has CDR1 SGHVS and CDR2 FQNEAQ. The CDR3 is 16 amino acids. After removal of 1 base from V and 5 bases from J, the junction contained 5 bases not matched to a gene. This CDR3 is CASSLGAGGRTGELFF. The CDR3 DNA reads as TGTGCCAGCAGCTTAGGAGCGGGAGGCAGAACCGGGGAGCTGTTTTTT.

This clonotype has only a few counts. The rearrangement uses TRBV28 and TRBJ2-7, with 8 bases fitting TRBD1. J gave up 2 bases and V 5 bases, and 5 bases lay outside the gene matches. CDR3 size: 14 residues. Germline V gene sequence: CDR1 MDHEN, CDR2 SYDVKM. The CDR3 bases are TGTGCCAGCAGTCGACACAGGGGGGCCTACGAGCAGTACTTC. This sequence encodes CASSRHRGAYEQYF.

The gene calls are TRBV11-2 and TRBJ2-3; D is unresolved. V shed 0 bases and J shed 1 base, with 26 bases lying between them. The CDR3 runs 21 residues. Germline V gene data show CDR1 as SGHAT and CDR2 as FQNNGV. The CDR3 region has the DNA TGTGCCAGCAGCTTAGATCGACCCCGGTTCTCCGGGCCCCGGGGCACAGATACGCAGTATTTT. This encodes CASSLDRPRFSGPRGTDTQYF.

This clonotype was observed a few times. This chain connects TRBV28 to TRBJ2-7; D may be TRBD2 (6 bases). CDR3 length equals 15 residues. V shed 2 bases and J shed 1 base, with 12 bases lying between them. Germline assignment: CDR1 MDHEN and CDR2 SYDVKM. Here the CDR3 reads CASSLGGTASYEQYF. CDR3 DNA: TGTGCCAGCAGTTTAGGGGGGACGGCTTCCTACGAGCAGTACTTC.